Following are 31 T cell receptor beta chains from one sample sequenced in a study of naive and memory T cell subsets. The beta constant-region primer was an equimolar mix of two oligonucleotides covering TRBC1 and TRBC2. One entry per CDR3 protein, called by TCRdb with MiXCR from the UMI-ligation and nested PCR reads. This table has around 160,000 distinct CDR3 sequences, about 17% appearing once. The sequencing sample was made of naive CD4+ T cells from blood. These receptor sequences come from a human donor in good health.

Concerning this clonotype: At one boundary the junction diverges from the germline segment, which might be a read error. The V gene is TRBV11-2, the J gene TRBJ2-3; 7 bases agree with TRBD1. CDR3 length equals 14 residues. CDR1 SGHAT and CDR2 FQNNGV come from the germline V gene. CDR3 sequence reads: CASSSDRATDTHYF. CDR3 DNA sequence: TGTGCCAGCAGCTCAGACAGGGCCACAGATACGCACTATTTT. Together with reference TRBV11-2 and TRBJ2-3, the CDR3 gives the full variable domain: EAGVAQSPRYKIIEKRQSVAFWCNPISGHATLYWYQQILGQGPKLLIQFQNNGVVDDSQLPKDRFSAERLKGVDSTLKIQPAKLEDSAVYLCASSSDRATDTHYFGPGTRLTVL.

The rearrangement joins TRBV2 to TRBJ1-5; D remains ambiguous. CDR1 and CDR2 (germline): SNHLY, FYNNEI. This CDR3 contains 15 residues. Trimming took off 1 base at V and 4 bases at J, with 11 bases between the two ends. The CDR3 DNA follows: TGTGCCAGCAGTGAAGGCGGCTGGGAGAATCAGCCCCAGCATTTT. Translating gives CASSEGGWENQPQHF.

The CDR3 DNA reads TGTGCCAGCAGCATCTTTCCCGGGACAGCACCCGGCGAGCAGTACTTC. This codes for CASSIFPGTAPGEQYF. The chain joins TRBV7-6 to TRBJ2-7; TRBD1 matches 7 bases. CDR1 and CDR2 (germline): SGHVS, FNYEAQ. The CDR3 runs 16 residues. V lost 5 bases and J lost 6; bases outside the gene matches: 16.

The genes are TRBV6-5 and TRBJ2-7; D possibly corresponds to TRBD2 (6 bases). Trimming pared 6 bases from V and 3 bases from J, leaving 15 bases between. Per the germline V gene, CDR1 is MNHEY and CDR2 is SVGAGI. The CDR3 contains 14 residues. CDR3 sequence: CASSSGTLSYEQYF. The CDR3 region has the DNA TGTGCCAGCAGCTCCGGGACTCTCAGCTACGAGCAGTACTTC.

The rearrangement uses TRBV6-6 and TRBJ2-7; TRBD2 aligns across 11 bases. This CDR3 spans 17 amino acids. The trim removed 2 bases at V and 6 bases at J, leaving 12 bases unmatched. Germline values: CDR1 MNHNY, CDR2 SVGAGI (reference sequence). CDR3 in amino acids: CASSYLGLAERASEQYF. The CDR3 DNA is TGTGCCAGCAGTTACCTGGGACTAGCGGAACGTGCGTCCGAGCAGTACTTC.

This clonotype was observed a few times. The genes are TRBV7-9 and TRBJ1-1, with unresolved D. Per the germline V gene, CDR1 is SEHNR and CDR2 is FQNEAQ (reference sequence). The CDR3 runs to 18 residues. Trimming pared 5 bases from V and 1 base from J, leaving 23 bases between. In DNA, the CDR3 is TGTGCCAGCAGCCCCAAGGGTCACCTACAAGACACGAACACTGAAGCTTTCTTT. Amino acids: CASSPKGHLQDTNTEAFF. The full variable domain, completed using reference TRBV7-9 and TRBJ1-1, is DTGVSQNPRHKITKRGQNVTFRCDPISEHNRLYWYRQTLGQGPEFLTYFQNEAQLEKSRLLSDRFSAERPKGSFSTLEIQRTEQGDSAMYLCASSPKGHLQDTNTEAFFGQGTRLTVV.

This chain links TRBV18 with TRBJ2-3; TRBD2 matches 10 bases. CDR1 KGHSH and CDR2 LQKENI come from the germline V gene. V gave up 5 bases and J gave up 3 bases; unmatched junction bases: 5. The CDR3 spans 15 residues. CDR3: CASSTLLAGTDTQYF. CDR3 sequence (DNA): TGTGCCAGCTCAACTTTACTAGCGGGGACAGATACGCAGTATTTT.

There are a few counts of this clonotype. The V and J genes are TRBV12-3 or TRBV12-4 and TRBJ2-1; 7 bases align to TRBD2. CDR3 length: 16 residues. Germline trimming cut 4 bases from V and 4 bases from J; bases unmatched to any gene: 10. The CDR3 loop reads CASSSLASGGYNEQFF. The CDR3 coding sequence is TGTGCCAGCAGTTCATTAGCTAGCGGAGGGTACAATGAGCAGTTCTTC.

This clonotype was seen many times. J is TRBJ1-1 and V is TRBV20-1, with D tentatively TRBD1 (5 bases). Germline V lookup: CDR1 DFQATT, CDR2 SNEGSKA (reference sequence). V was trimmed by 3 bases and J by 9 bases, leaving 14 bases between them. This CDR3 has 12 amino acids. CDR3 DNA sequence: TGCAGTGCTAGCGGAGGGGCTCTTCAAGCTTTCTTT. Protein product: CSASGGALQAFF.

The rearrangement links TRBV25-1 to TRBJ1-1; D is unclear. There are 14 residues in the CDR3. CDR1 and CDR2 (germline): MGHDK, SYGVNS. Trimming cost V 3 bases and J 3 bases, with 11 bases left between them. The CDR3 reads CASSDPGRDTEAFF. CDR3 DNA sequence: TGTGCCAGCAGTGATCCCGGACGGGACACTGAAGCTTTCTTT.

The chain couples TRBV29-1 to TRBJ2-7; possibly TRBD1 or TRBD2 for D (5 bases each). Germline CDR1 reads SQVTM; CDR2 reads ANQGSEA. The CDR3 runs 12 residues. V dropped 4 bases and J dropped 6 bases, with 13 bases sitting between them. The CDR3 reads CSVGSGLVEQYF. The CDR3 DNA reads as TGCAGCGTTGGGTCGGGGCTGGTCGAGCAGTACTTC.

J is TRBJ1-6 and V is TRBV28, with TRBD1 as a possible D gene (5 bases). This CDR3 contains 16 residues. V was clipped by 9 bases and J by 3 bases, with 18 bases between them. Germline CDR1 reads MDHEN; CDR2 reads SYDVKM. CDR3 sequence reads: CASVLTGDRYNSPLHF. Here the CDR3 DNA reads TGTGCCAGTGTTCTCACAGGAGATCGCTATAATTCACCCCTCCACTTT.

This clonotype was seen a few times. This chain connects TRBV6-6 to TRBJ2-7; D may be TRBD1 (6 bases). The V end was cut by 8 bases, the J end by 7 bases, with 15 bases between. This CDR3 is 12 amino acids long. Germline V CDR1 and CDR2: MNHNY, SVGAGI (reference sequence). For the CDR3, the DNA is TGTGCCAGCGGGGCAGGGACATGGGAGCAGTACTTC. Translated, it gives CASGAGTWEQYF.

In its sample, this clonotype was seen a few times. The rearrangement uses TRBV29-1 and TRBJ2-3, with D perhaps assigned TRBD1 or TRBD2 (5 bases each). This CDR3 is built from 14 residues. The germline CDR1 and CDR2 sequences are SQVTM and ANQGSEA. The V end was cut by 7 bases, the J end by 4 bases, with 18 bases between. The CDR3 nucleotides read TGCAGCGCCCAGATGGTAAGGGGAGCAGATACGCAGTATTTT. This codes for CSAQMVRGADTQYF.

This clonotype was counted a few times. V usage is TRBV11-2 and J usage is TRBJ2-1; 11 nucleotides match TRBD2. With V trimmed by 5 bases and J by 7 bases, 7 bases remained unmatched. The length of the CDR3 is 15 residues. Germline-derived CDR1 and CDR2 are SGHAT and FQNNGV. The CDR3 DNA sequence: TGTGCCAGCAGCCGACTAGCGGGGAAGATGAATGAGCAGTTCTTC. Protein: CASSRLAGKMNEQFF.

This clonotype came up a few times. This sequence joins TRBV30 and TRBJ2-5; D is possibly TRBD2 (7 bases). This CDR3 has 13 residues. The V end was cut by 4 bases, the J end by 4 bases, with 13 bases between. The V gene's germline CDR1 is GTSNPN and CDR2 SVGIG (reference sequence). In DNA, the CDR3 is TGTGCCTGGACCGGGGGGCTCCGAGAGACCCAGTACTTC. Protein: CAWTGGLRETQYF.

This chain joins TRBV6-2 or TRBV6-3 and TRBJ2-2; no clear D gene. The CDR3 consists of 17 residues. Germline V gives CDR1 MNHEY, CDR2 SVGEGT. V lost 7 bases, J lost 0 bases, and 18 bases lay in between. The CDR3 reads CASTSWTILTNTGELFF. The CDR3 DNA follows: TGTGCCAGCACCTCGTGGACCATCCTTACGAACACCGGGGAGCTGTTTTTT.

The chain links TRBV20-1 to TRBJ2-6; 12 bases agree with TRBD2. The trim removed 6 bases at V and 4 bases at J, leaving 13 bases unmatched. The CDR3 covers 18 residues. Germline lookup yields CDR1 DFQATT and CDR2 SNEGSKA (reference sequence). In DNA, the CDR3 is TGCAGTGCAACGCCGGGGACTAGCGGGCGGAGGGGGGCCAACGTCCTGACTTTC. Residues: CSATPGTSGRRGANVLTF.

This clonotype was seen more than once but under ten times. The rearrangement uses TRBV14 and TRBJ2-1; TRBD2 matches 8 bases. J lost 7 bases, V lost 4 bases, and 15 bases had no gene match. CDR3 size: 17 residues. Germline-derived CDR1 and CDR2 are SGHDN and FVKESK. The CDR3, as DNA: TGTGCCAGCAGCCCCACCCGCTTCGGGAGGGCCGTTAATGAGCAGTTCTTC. Amino acid sequence: CASSPTRFGRAVNEQFF. Supplemented by reference TRBV14 and TRBJ2-1, the full variable domain reads EAGVTQFPSHSVIEKGQTVTLRCDPISGHDNLYWYRRVMGKEIKFLLHFVKESKQDESGMPNNRFLAERTGGTYSTLKVQPAELEDSGVYFCASSPTRFGRAVNEQFFGPGTRLTVL.

This clonotype was observed a few times. The chain combines TRBV4-3 with TRBJ2-1; TRBD2 matches at 9 bases. J lost 8 bases, V lost 1 base, and 9 bases had no gene match. CDR3 length equals 16 residues. Germline assignment: CDR1 LGHNA and CDR2 YSLEER. The CDR3 spells CASSQGASGMVYEQFF. CDR3 coding DNA: TGCGCCAGCAGCCAAGGTGCTAGCGGGATGGTCTATGAGCAGTTCTTC.

This sequence joins TRBV29-1 and TRBJ2-1; no firm D call. Germline lookup yields CDR1 SQVTM and CDR2 ANQGSEA. V lost 8 bases to trimming and J lost 2 bases, with 10 bases between them. The CDR3 has 12 amino acids. The CDR3 sequence: CSMRRAYNEQFF. In DNA form, the CDR3 reads TGCAGCATGCGAAGGGCCTACAATGAGCAGTTCTTC.

This chain links TRBV5-1 with TRBJ2-2; D is ambiguous. Germline assignment: CDR1 SGHRS and CDR2 YFSETQ. The CDR3 runs 14 residues. V lost 4 bases, J lost 6 bases, and 13 bases lay in between. CDR3 nucleotide sequence: TGCGCCAGCAGCCCCCATGTCTCTGCCGGGGAGCTGTTTTTT. This codes for CASSPHVSAGELFF.

This clonotype has only a few counts. The CDR3 DNA follows: TGTGCCAGCAGATCGCTAGCGGGAGGCTACAATGAGCAGTTCTTC. This encodes CASRSLAGGYNEQFF. The chain combines TRBV7-9 with TRBJ2-1; the match to TRBD2 covers 11 bases. Germline values: CDR1 SEHNR, CDR2 FQNEAQ (reference sequence). V lost 6 bases, J lost 3 bases, and 4 bases stayed unmatched. CDR3 length equals 15 residues.

The chain joins TRBV24-1 to TRBJ2-2, with TRBD1 identical over 7 bases. The J segment lost 4 bases and the V segment lost 7 bases, leaving 2 bases of the junction unmatched. In germline, CDR1 is KGHDR, CDR2 SFDVKD. This CDR3 spans 13 amino acids. This CDR3 is CATSRDSTGELFF. The CDR3 nucleotides are TGTGCCACCAGCCGGGACAGCACCGGGGAGCTGTTTTTT.

This chain uses TRBV5-6 with TRBJ2-2; a weak D match, TRBD2 (5 bases). The CDR3 runs to 15 residues. Trimming stripped 0 bases from V and 1 base from J, with 7 bases between. Germline CDR1 is SGHDT and CDR2 is YYEEEE. In DNA form, the CDR3 reads TGTGCCAGCAGCTTGGGGAGCGGGAACACCGGGGAGCTGTTTTTT. As protein: CASSLGSGNTGELFF.

The rearrangement joins TRBV12-3 or TRBV12-4 to TRBJ1-4, with a weak D call TRBD1 (5 bases). Trimming took off 6 bases at V and 6 bases at J, with 14 bases between the two ends. The CDR3 loop spans 14 amino acids. As DNA, the CDR3 is TGTGCCAGCAGCCAGACAGAGACCTATGAAAAACTGTTTTTT. This sequence encodes CASSQTETYEKLFF.

On this clonotype: A read error may produce the germline difference seen at one junction end. The chain joins TRBV6-1 to TRBJ1-5, with D uncertain. The CDR3 sequence is 14 residues long. CDR1 and CDR2 from the germline V gene are MNHNS and SASEGT. The CDR3, as DNA: TGTGTCAGCGGTGGGGAGGGCCTGAATCAGCCCCAGCATTTT. This translates into CVSGGEGLNQPQHF.

The V and J genes are TRBV20-1 and TRBJ1-5; a possible D gene is TRBD1 (6 bases). This CDR3 has 16 residues. The ends were cut back, 0 bases at V and 0 bases at J, with 12 bases in the middle. The germline V gene encodes CDR1 DFQATT and CDR2 SNEGSKA (reference sequence). CDR3 nucleotide sequence: TGCAGTGCTAGAGATGGGTCAGGGGTTAGCAATCAGCCCCAGCATTTT. It yields the protein CSARDGSGVSNQPQHF.

This chain connects TRBV19 to TRBJ1-1; D might be TRBD1 (6 bases). Germline CDR1 is LNHDA and CDR2 is SQIVND (reference sequence). With 3 bases removed from V and 0 bases from J, the gap between germline ends came to 14 bases. The CDR3 has 16 amino acids. CDR3 loop: CASSIIGGAVNTEAFF. The CDR3 region has the DNA TGTGCCAGTAGTATCATCGGGGGCGCGGTGAACACTGAAGCTTTCTTT.

The chain couples TRBV24-1 to TRBJ2-5, with 10 bases fitting TRBD1. The CDR3 runs to 15 residues. The germline V gene encodes CDR1 KGHDR and CDR2 SFDVKD. V was clipped by 3 bases and J by 5 bases; unmatched bases: 5. CDR3 amino acids: CATSDPRQGAETQYF. CDR3 bases: TGTGCCACCAGTGATCCCCGACAGGGGGCCGAGACCCAGTACTTC.

The gene calls are TRBV3-1 and TRBJ1-5, with 9 bases lining up with TRBD1. V shed 6 bases and J 1 base; nucleotides not matched to a gene: 7. Germline CDR1 and CDR2: LGHDT and YNNKEL (reference sequence). This CDR3 has 16 residues. CDR3 protein: CASSTGGGGSNQPQHF. The CDR3 DNA reads as TGTGCCAGCAGTACAGGGGGCGGCGGGAGCAATCAGCCCCAGCATTTT.